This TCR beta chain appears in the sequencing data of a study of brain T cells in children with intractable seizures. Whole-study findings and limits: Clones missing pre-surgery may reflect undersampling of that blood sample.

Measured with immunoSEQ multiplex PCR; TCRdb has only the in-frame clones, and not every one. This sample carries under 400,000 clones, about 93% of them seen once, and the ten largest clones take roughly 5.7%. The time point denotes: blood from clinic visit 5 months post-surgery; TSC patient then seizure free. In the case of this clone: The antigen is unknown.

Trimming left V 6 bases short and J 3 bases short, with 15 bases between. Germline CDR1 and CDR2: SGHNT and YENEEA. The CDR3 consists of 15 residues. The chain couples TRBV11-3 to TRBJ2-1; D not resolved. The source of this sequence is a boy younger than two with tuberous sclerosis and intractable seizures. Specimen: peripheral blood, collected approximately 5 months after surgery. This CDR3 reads CASSFRSTGYNEQFF. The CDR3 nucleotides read TGTGCCAGCAGTTTCAGGTCGACGGGCTACAATGAGCAGTTCTTC.